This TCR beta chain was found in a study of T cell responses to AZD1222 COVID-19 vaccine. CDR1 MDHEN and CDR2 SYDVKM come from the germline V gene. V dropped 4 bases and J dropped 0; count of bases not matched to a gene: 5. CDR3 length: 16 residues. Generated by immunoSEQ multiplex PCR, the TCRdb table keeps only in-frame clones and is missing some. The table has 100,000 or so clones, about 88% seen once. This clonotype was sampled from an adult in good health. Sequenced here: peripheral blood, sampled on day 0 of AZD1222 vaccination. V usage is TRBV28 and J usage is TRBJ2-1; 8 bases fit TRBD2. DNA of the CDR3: TGTGCCAGCAGTTCCCCCGGGGGGGGCTCCTACAATGAGCAGTTCTTC. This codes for CASSSPGGGSYNEQFF.